The rows below give T cell receptor beta chains drawn from one sample of a study of shared clonotypes between healthy human individuals. Clones were sequenced by immunoSEQ multiplex PCR, and TCRdb holds only the in-frame ones, with some missing. The sample carries some 800,000 clones, 92% recorded once. Sequencing was carried out using naive CD8+ T cells sorted from blood. The source is a man aged 30 to 45 in good health. CDR3s include the opening cysteine and the closing phenylalanine or tryptophan. A D gene is named only where the DNA matches it firmly. Size tells how often a clone was seen (once, few, many) or the class of an expanded clone, and some rows leave it out.

>-|TRBJ1-3|-|14|TRBV27
CASSLSWRGNTIYF
TGTGCCAGCAGTTTATCGTGGCGAGGAAACACCATATATTTT
>-|TRBJ2-3|-|14|TRBV5-4
CASSLQESTDTQYF
TGTGCCAGCAGCTTACAGGAGAGCACAGATACGCAGTATTTT
>-|TRBJ2-3|-|14|TRBV10-1
CASSDSRSTDTQYF
TGCGCCAGCAGTGATTCGAGAAGCACAGATACGCAGTATTTT
>-|TRBJ2-7|-|15|TRBV6-6
CASSYGGGNSYEQYF
TGTGCCAGCAGTTACGGAGGTGGGAACTCCTACGAGCAGTACTTC
>-|TRBJ1-1|-|11|TRBV19
CASSETFQAFF
TGTGCCAGTAGCGAGACATTTCAAGCTTTCTTT
>-|TRBJ2-7|-|12|TRBV27
CASRDMFHEQYF
TGTGCCAGCAGGGATATGTTCCACGAGCAGTACTTC
>TRBD2|TRBJ2-1|-|16|TRBV4-1
CASSQEASGSYNEQFF
TGCGCCAGCAGCCAAGAGGCTAGCGGCTCCTACAATGAGCAGTTCTTC
>-|TRBJ2-1|once|14|TRBV29-1
CSVEDSKSSNEQFF
TGCAGCGTTGAAGACTCCAAAAGCAGCAATGAGCAGTTCTTC
>-|TRBJ2-3|few|10|TRBV10-3
CATASDTQYF
TGTGCCACCGCCTCAGATACGCAGTATTTT
>TRBD1|TRBJ1-5|-|18|TRBV6-1
CASSEARQGVYSNQPQHF
TGTGCCAGCAGTGAAGCGCGACAGGGCGTCTATAGCAATCAGCCCCAGCATTTT
>-|TRBJ2-1|-|15|TRBV9
CASSGRDTELGEQFF
TGTGCCAGCAGCGGCCGGGACACAGAGCTGGGGGAGCAGTTCTTC
>-|TRBJ2-3|-|14|TRBV28
CASSLWGAADTQYF
TGTGCCAGCAGTCTGTGGGGGGCAGCAGATACGCAGTATTTT
>-|TRBJ2-7|-|14|TRBV27
CASSLKGGSYEQYF
TGTGCCAGCAGTTTAAAGGGGGGCTCCTACGAGCAGTACTTC
>TRBD2|TRBJ2-7|-|15|TRBV7-9
CASSSGLAGEWEQYF
TGTGCCAGCAGTTCGGGACTAGCGGGAGAATGGGAGCAGTACTTC
>-|TRBJ1-1|-|13|TRBV7-6
CASSSLENTEAFF
TGTGCCAGCAGCTCCTTAGAGAACACTGAAGCTTTCTTT
>-|TRBJ2-7|-|13|TRBV5-1
CASSQFRTYEQYF
TGCGCCAGCAGCCAGTTCAGGACCTACGAGCAGTACTTC
>-|TRBJ2-2|-|13|TRBV13
CASSFSDTGELFF
TGTGCCAGCAGCTTCTCTGACACCGGGGAGCTGTTTTTT
>-|TRBJ2-7|-|16|TRBV27
CASSLGPGAGLYEQYF
TGTGCCAGCAGTTTAGGTCCGGGCGCGGGCCTCTACGAGCAGTACTTC
>-|TRBJ1-1|-|17|TRBV7-9
CASSLEGLGPWNTEAFF
TGTGCCAGCAGCTTAGAGGGGTTAGGACCTTGGAACACTGAAGCTTTCTTT
>TRBD2|TRBJ2-7|-|15|TRBV4-3
CASSQDLASGQTGYF
TGCGCCAGCAGCCAAGATTTGGCTAGCGGGCAAACCGGGTACTTC
>TRBD2|TRBJ2-7|-|15|TRBV30
CAWSDKAGTSYEQYF
TGTGCCTGGAGCGACAAAGCGGGAACAAGCTACGAGCAGTACTTC
>TRBD2|TRBJ2-1|-|19|TRBV7-2
CASSLGASSGASSYNEQFF
TGTGCCAGCAGCTTAGGAGCGTCTAGCGGGGCTAGCTCCTACAATGAGCAGTTCTTC
>-|TRBJ2-7|few|11|TRBV6-6
CASGRGGEQYF
TGTGCCAGCGGAAGAGGGGGCGAGCAGTACTTC
>-|TRBJ2-5|-|13|TRBV5-1
CASSILPEEAQYF
TGCGCCAGCAGCATACTTCCGGAAGAGGCCCAGTACTTC
>-|TRBJ1-4|once|13|TRBV6-6
CACLGSPEEKLFF
TGTGCCTGCCTAGGGAGCCCCGAGGAAAAACTGTTTTTT
>TRBD2|TRBJ2-1|-|16|TRBV10-2
CASSELTSGLYNEQFF
TGCGCCAGCAGTGAATTGACTAGCGGACTCTACAATGAGCAGTTCTTC
>-|TRBJ1-2|once|13|TRBV28
CASSPRGIYGYTF
TGTGCCAGCTCCCCCAGGGGAATCTATGGCTACACCTTC
>-|TRBJ1-1|-|14|TRBV5-1
CASSHWDPDTEAFF
TGCGCCAGCAGTCATTGGGACCCCGACACTGAAGCTTTCTTT
>TRBD1|TRBJ1-2|-|17|TRBV28
CASSFVGGTGADYGYTF
TGTGCCAGCAGTTTTGTCGGGGGGACAGGGGCAGACTATGGCTACACCTTC